One sample yielded the 2 T cell receptor beta chains listed below, sequenced in a study of T cells in Graves' hyperthyroidism and ophthalmopathy. TCR beta CDR3 regions were amplified from RNA. HTBI primers were the set used in a first-round RT-PCR of the TCR CDR3. TCRdb ran MiXCR on the multiplex PCR reads and lists one entry per CDR3 protein. The sample lists 500,000 to 700,000 distinct CDR3 sequences, over 15% seen once, with more than 15% in the top ten. The sequenced material came from blood. These receptors all stem from a woman aged 18-29 years with Graves' hyperthyroidism.

The chain links TRBV7-8 to TRBJ2-7; 9 nucleotides line up with TRBD2. Per germline, CDR1 SGHVS and CDR2 FQNEAQ. The CDR3 length is 14 residues. The ends lost 5 bases at V and 2 bases at J; junction bases unmatched: 4. The CDR3 coding sequence is TGTGCCAGCAGCGCGGGGGGGGCAACCTACGAGCAGTACTTC. This codes for CASSAGGATYEQYF. The whole variable domain, remainder taken from reference TRBV7-8 and TRBJ2-7, is GAGVSQSPRYKVAKRGQDVALRCDPISGHVSLFWYQQALGQGPEFLTYFQNEAQLDKSGLPSDRFFAERPEGSVSTLKIQRTQQEDSAVYLCASSAGGATYEQYFGPGTRLTVT.

The table lists this clonotype with a few counts. The gene calls are TRBV2 and TRBJ2-1, with 10 bases aligning to TRBD2. V lost 8 bases to trimming and J lost 2 bases; unmatched junction nucleotides: 3. Germline V lookup: CDR1 SNHLY, CDR2 FYNNEI. CDR3 length: 14 residues. The CDR3 loop is CASGAGGPYNEQFF. CDR3 DNA sequence: TGTGCCAGCGGAGCGGGGGGGCCCTACAATGAGCAGTTCTTC.